The clone carrying this T cell receptor beta chain showed up just a few times. Trimming at V came to 2 bases and at J to 2 bases, leaving 10 bases not matched to a gene. From germline, CDR1 is SGHDT and CDR2 YYEEEE. The CDR3 covers 17 residues. This sample was included in a study of T cells in localized non-small cell lung cancer. The protocol was immunoSEQ multiplex PCR, while the TCRdb copy is restricted to in-frame clones and leaves out a portion. The data hold tens of thousands of clones, with roughly 90% observed a single time. The specimen was peripheral blood, collected before any cancer treatment. The receptor was derived from a man aged 35 to 69 with stage I squamous cell lung carcinoma. This chain joins TRBV5-6 and TRBJ1-2, with 9 bases fitting TRBD1. The CDR3, as DNA: TGTGCCAGCAGCTTTCCGGGACAGGGAAAGTCAAACTATGGCTACACCTTC. Protein: CASSFPGQGKSNYGYTF.